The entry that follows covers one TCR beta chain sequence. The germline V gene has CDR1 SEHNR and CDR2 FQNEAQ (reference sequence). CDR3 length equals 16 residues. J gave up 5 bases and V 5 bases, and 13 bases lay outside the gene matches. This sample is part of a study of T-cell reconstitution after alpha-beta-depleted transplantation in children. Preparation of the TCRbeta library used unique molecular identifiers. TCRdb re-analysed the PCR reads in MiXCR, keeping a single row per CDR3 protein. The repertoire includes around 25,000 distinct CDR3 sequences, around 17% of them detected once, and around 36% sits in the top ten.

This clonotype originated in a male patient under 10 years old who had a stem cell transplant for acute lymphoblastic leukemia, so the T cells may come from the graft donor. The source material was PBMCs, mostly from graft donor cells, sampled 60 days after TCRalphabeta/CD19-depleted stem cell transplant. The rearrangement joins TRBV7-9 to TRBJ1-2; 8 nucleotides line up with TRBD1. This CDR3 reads CASSPGTGSEPYGYTF. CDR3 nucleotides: TGTGCCAGCAGCCCCGGGACAGGTTCCGAACCTTATGGCTACACCTTC.